The source of this T cell receptor (beta chain) is a study of shared clonotypes between healthy human individuals. General study results and limits: Unshared clonotypes carried lower generation probabilities than those common to all four donors.

Every one of the donors was a Caucasian adult that lived in Nashville, Tennessee. Regarding this clone: Its target is unknown.

V shed 0 bases and J 6 bases; nucleotides not matched to a gene: 1. CDR1 SGDLS and CDR2 YYNGEE come from the germline V gene. This CDR3 is 14 amino acids long. The input for sorted-subset replicate PCRs was about 0.2 ug DNA, approximately 30,000 T cell genomes. The repertoire was sequenced with immunoSEQ multiplex PCR; TCRdb's copy has only in-frame clones and lacks some. The sample lists 2.3 million or so clones; about 92% were seen once. The sample consisted of naive CD4+ T cells from PBMCs. This sample's subset: CD45RA+ positively selected. This receptor was obtained from a man younger than 30 in good health. Some clones in this sample may be carry-over from other donors' samples. The chain recombines TRBV9 with TRBJ2-7; 12 positions agree with TRBD1. In DNA, the CDR3 is TGTGCCAGCAGCGTAGGGGACAGGGGGCGCGAGCAGTACTTC. Its translation is CASSVGDRGREQYF.